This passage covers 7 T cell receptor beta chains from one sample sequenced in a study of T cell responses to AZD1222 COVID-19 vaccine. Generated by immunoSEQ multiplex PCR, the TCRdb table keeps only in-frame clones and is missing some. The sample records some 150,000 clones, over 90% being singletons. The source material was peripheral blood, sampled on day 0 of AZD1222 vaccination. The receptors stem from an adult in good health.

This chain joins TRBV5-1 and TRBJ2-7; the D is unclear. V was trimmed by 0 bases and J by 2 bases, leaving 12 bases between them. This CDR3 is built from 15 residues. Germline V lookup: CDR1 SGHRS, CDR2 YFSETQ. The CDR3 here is CASSLVSGRTYEQYF. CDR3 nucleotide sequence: TGCGCCAGCAGCTTGGTATCGGGCCGGACCTACGAGCAGTACTTC.

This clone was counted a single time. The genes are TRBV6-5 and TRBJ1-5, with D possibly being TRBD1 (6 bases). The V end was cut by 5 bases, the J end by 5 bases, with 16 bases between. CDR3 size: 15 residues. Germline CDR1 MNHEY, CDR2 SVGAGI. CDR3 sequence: CASSTGFGVHQPQHF. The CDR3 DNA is TGTGCCAGCAGTACAGGGTTTGGGGTCCATCAGCCCCAGCATTTT.

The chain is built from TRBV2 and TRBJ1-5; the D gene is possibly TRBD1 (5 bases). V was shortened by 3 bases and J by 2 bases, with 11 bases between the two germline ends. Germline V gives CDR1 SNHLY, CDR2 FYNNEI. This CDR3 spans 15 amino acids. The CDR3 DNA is TGTGCCAGCAGTGAGGGGCAGGGTGGCAATCAGCCCCAGCATTTT. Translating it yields CASSEGQGGNQPQHF.

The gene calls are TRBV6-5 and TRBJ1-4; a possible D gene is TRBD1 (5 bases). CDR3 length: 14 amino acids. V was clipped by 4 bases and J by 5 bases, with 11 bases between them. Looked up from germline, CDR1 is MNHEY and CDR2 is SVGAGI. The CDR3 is CASSSGLKNEKLFF. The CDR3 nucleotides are TGTGCCAGCAGTTCGGGGCTGAAAAATGAAAAACTGTTTTTT.

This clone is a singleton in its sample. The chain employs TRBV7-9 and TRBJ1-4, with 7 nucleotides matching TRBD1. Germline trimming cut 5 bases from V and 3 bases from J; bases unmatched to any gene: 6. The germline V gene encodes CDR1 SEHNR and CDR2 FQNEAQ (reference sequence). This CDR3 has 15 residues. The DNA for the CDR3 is TGTGCCAGCAGCAGATTGACAGGGCCTAATGAAAAACTGTTTTTT. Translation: CASSRLTGPNEKLFF.

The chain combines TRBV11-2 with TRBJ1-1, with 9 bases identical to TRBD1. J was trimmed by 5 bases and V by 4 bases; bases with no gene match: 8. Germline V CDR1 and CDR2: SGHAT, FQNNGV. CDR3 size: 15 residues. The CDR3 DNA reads TGTGCCAGCAGCTCATCCGACAGGGGGAGTACTGAAGCTTTCTTT. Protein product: CASSSSDRGSTEAFF.

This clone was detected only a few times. The CDR3 DNA is TGTGCCAGCAGCTCAACCCGATCCGGGATCCTCCCTACCGGGGAGCTGTTTTTT. Its translation is CASSSTRSGILPTGELFF. V usage is TRBV7-8 and J usage is TRBJ2-2; the D gene is possibly TRBD2 (5 bases). The V end was cut by 4 bases, the J end by 5 bases, with 23 bases between. The germline V gene has CDR1 SGHVS and CDR2 FQNEAQ. The CDR3 is 18 residues long. The complete variable domain, with remaining parts taken from reference TRBV7-8 and TRBJ2-2, reads GAGVSQSPRYKVAKRGQDVALRCDPISGHVSLFWYQQALGQGPEFLTYFQNEAQLDKSGLPSDRFFAERPEGSVSTLKIQRTQQEDSAVYLCASSSTRSGILPTGELFFGEGSRLTVL.